Shown below are 26 T cell receptor beta chains from a single sample sequenced in a study of T cell repertoires in cytomegalovirus infection. TCRdb recomputed calls from the reads with MiXCR, one row per CDR3 protein. In the table there are some 180,000 distinct CDR3 sequences, 17% of which are singletons. The sequencing input was CD8+ T cells from PBMCs. These receptors were taken from a human donor in good health (CMV status not recorded). Some clones in this sample may be carry-over from other donors' samples.

This clonotype was observed a handful of times. J is TRBJ2-1 and V is TRBV11-2; the match to TRBD1 covers 8 bases. V shed 4 bases and J 15 bases; nucleotides not matched to a gene: 14. The CDR3 sequence is 14 residues long. Germline V gene sequence: CDR1 SGHAT, CDR2 FQNNGV. Here the CDR3 DNA reads TGTGCCAGCAGCTCCGTTTTGGGGACAGGTCGGGGGTTCTTC. Its translation is CASSSVLGTGRGFF.

The rearrangement joins TRBV24-1 to TRBJ2-5; D gene uncertain. V was trimmed by 4 bases and J by 5 bases, leaving 10 bases between them. CDR3 length: 13 residues. Germline CDR1 KGHDR, CDR2 SFDVKD. CDR3 in DNA: TGTGCCACCAGTGAAGTGGGTGCGGAGACCCAGTACTTC. Its translation: CATSEVGAETQYF.

This clonotype showed up just a few times. The chain employs TRBV28 and TRBJ2-7, with TRBD1 matching 12 bases. With V trimmed by 6 bases and J by 3 bases, 6 bases remained unmatched. This CDR3 has 15 amino acids. Germline loops: CDR1 MDHEN, CDR2 SYDVKM. This CDR3 is CASRGTGGFYYEQYF. CDR3 sequence (DNA): TGTGCCAGCAGGGGGACAGGGGGCTTCTACTACGAGCAGTACTTC.

This chain links TRBV10-3 with TRBJ2-3; D remains ambiguous. The CDR3 covers 15 residues. Germline CDR1 reads ENHRY; CDR2 reads SYGVKD. The V gene lost 10 bases and the J gene lost 3 bases, with 20 bases spanning the gap. The CDR3 loop reads CATGVVWASTDTQYF. The CDR3 region has the DNA TGTGCCACCGGAGTGGTGTGGGCTAGTACAGATACGCAGTATTTT.

The rearrangement joins TRBV18 to TRBJ2-7, with 7 bases aligning to TRBD2. J was trimmed by 3 bases and V by 0 bases; bases with no gene match: 2. Per the germline V gene, CDR1 is KGHSH and CDR2 is LQKENI. This CDR3 is built from 14 residues. CDR3 sequence: CASSPPGTIYEQYF. The CDR3 bases are TGTGCCAGCTCACCACCCGGGACTATCTACGAGCAGTACTTC.

This clonotype appeared once. The rearrangement uses TRBV6-2 or TRBV6-3 and TRBJ2-6; 9 positions agree with TRBD1. Trimming removed 8 bases from V and 2 bases from J; junction bases left unmatched: 13. This CDR3 spans 18 amino acids. Germline V CDR1 and CDR2: MNHEY, SVGEGT. The CDR3 reads CASLSRDRALPGANVLTF. The CDR3 DNA follows: TGTGCCAGCCTGAGCAGGGACAGGGCCCTCCCTGGGGCCAACGTCCTGACTTTC.

In DNA form, the CDR3 reads TGTGCCAGCAGTTTATATGGGGGGAATCCCACCTACGAGCAGTACTTC. Translating it yields CASSLYGGNPTYEQYF. V and J are TRBV28 and TRBJ2-7; D is possibly TRBD2 (6 bases). Trimming cost V 1 base and J 2 bases, with 15 bases left between them. From germline, CDR1 is MDHEN and CDR2 SYDVKM. This CDR3 region has 16 residues.

This chain uses TRBV7-8 with TRBJ1-4; 7 bases line up with TRBD1. V trimming: 1 base; J trimming: 6 bases; junction bases outside the gene matches: 2. CDR1 is SGHVS and CDR2 is FQNEAQ in the germline V gene. The CDR3 is 14 amino acids. CDR3 sequence reads: CASSLGGQHEKLFF. The CDR3 nucleotides read TGTGCCAGCAGCTTAGGGGGACAGCATGAAAAACTGTTTTTT. The full variable domain, with the rest looked up from reference TRBV7-8 and TRBJ1-4, is GAGVSQSPRYKVAKRGQDVALRCDPISGHVSLFWYQQALGQGPEFLTYFQNEAQLDKSGLPSDRFFAERPEGSVSTLKIQRTQQEDSAVYLCASSLGGQHEKLFFGSGTQLSVL.

A few counts support this clonotype. The gene calls are TRBV28 and TRBJ2-7; D gene unclear. The V end lost 6 bases, the J end lost 3 bases, and 12 bases lay between the germline ends. Germline V gene sequence: CDR1 MDHEN, CDR2 SYDVKM. The CDR3 consists of 13 residues. The chain's CDR3 is CASSRTVNYEQYF. The CDR3 DNA reads TGTGCCAGCAGCCGCACAGTAAACTACGAGCAGTACTTC.

This chain links TRBV7-9 with TRBJ1-2; D is unresolved. CDR3 length: 15 residues. From germline, CDR1 is SEHNR and CDR2 FQNEAQ (reference sequence). The germline V and J ends were trimmed by 1 base and 6 bases, with 15 bases remaining between them. CDR3 loop: CASSLDYRVTDGYTF. The CDR3 region has the DNA TGTGCCAGCAGCTTAGACTACCGGGTGACGGATGGCTACACCTTC.

The genes are TRBV12-3 or TRBV12-4 and TRBJ2-1; D assignment may be TRBD1 or TRBD2 (5 bases each). The CDR3 has 16 amino acids. V lost 3 bases, J lost 3 bases, and 15 bases lay in between. In nucleotides, the CDR3 is TGTGCCAGCAGTTTTGAGGGGTTCCAGGACTACAATGAGCAGTTCTTC. Translating it yields CASSFEGFQDYNEQFF.

This clonotype was recorded a few times. The genes are TRBV7-8 and TRBJ2-1; a weak D match, TRBD2 (6 bases). Trimming pared 4 bases from V and 6 bases from J, leaving 16 bases between. CDR1 and CDR2 from the germline V gene are SGHVS and FQNEAQ. CDR3 size: 15 residues. Here the CDR3 DNA reads TGTGCCAGCAGCTCGCGGGGTCCCACCCCCAATGAGCAGTTCTTC. It specifies CASSSRGPTPNEQFF.

A remark on this clonotype: This may stem from a read error, because a much larger clone lies one nucleotide away. V is TRBV10-3 and J is TRBJ2-7; D gene ambiguous. Trimming left V 7 bases short and J 6 bases short, with 22 bases between. The CDR3 totals 15 residues. The germline V gene has CDR1 ENHRY and CDR2 SYGVKD. CDR3 sequence (DNA): TGTGCCATCACCCCAGTTAGGCGAATAGAAGGCGAGCAGTACTTC. Protein product: CAITPVRRIEGEQYF.

This clonotype was found a few times. J is TRBJ2-1 and V is TRBV6-4; the D gene is possibly TRBD1 (6 bases). V was trimmed by 6 bases and J by 0 bases, leaving 18 bases between them. Germline CDR1 reads MRHNA; CDR2 reads SNTAGT. The CDR3 contains 17 residues. The CDR3 nucleotides are TGTGCCAGCAGCTACCGACCCAGGGACACCTCCTACAATGAGCAGTTCTTC. Amino acids: CASSYRPRDTSYNEQFF.

This clonotype showed up just a few times. The V gene is TRBV28, the J gene TRBJ1-1, with D possibly being TRBD1 (5 bases). V lost 2 bases, J lost 4 bases, and 11 bases lay in between. This CDR3 is 14 amino acids long. In germline, CDR1 is MDHEN, CDR2 SYDVKM. CDR3 coding DNA: TGTGCCAGCAGTTTAGAGGGGCCTGGCACTGAAGCTTTCTTT. This encodes CASSLEGPGTEAFF.

The rearrangement links TRBV28 to TRBJ1-1, with D maybe TRBD1 (6 bases). Germline CDR1 reads MDHEN; CDR2 reads SYDVKM. Deletions cut 4 bases from V and 3 bases from J, with 12 bases between. CDR3 size: 14 residues. The CDR3 bases are TGTGCCAGCAGTTCAGGGGTGGAGGACACTGAAGCTTTCTTT. This codes for CASSSGVEDTEAFF.

This clonotype was picked up a small number of times. The chain is built from TRBV7-9 and TRBJ2-7, with TRBD2 as a possible D gene (7 bases). With 5 bases removed from V and 4 bases from J, the gap between germline ends came to 24 bases. The CDR3 extends over 17 amino acids. The V gene's germline CDR1 is SEHNR and CDR2 FQNEAQ (reference sequence). CDR3 nucleotide sequence: TGTGCCAGCAGCCCCCGGATAGGGGGGGGACCTTCTTACGAGCAGTACTTC. This translates into CASSPRIGGGPSYEQYF.

There are a few counts of this clonotype. The rearrangement links TRBV7-2 to TRBJ2-5; a possible D gene is TRBD2 (7 bases). This CDR3 region has 15 residues. Between the trimmed V and J ends, which lost 4 bases and 5 bases, there was a span of 17 bases. Germline CDR1 is SGHTA and CDR2 is FQGNSA. CDR3 bases: TGTGCCAGCAGCTCCGTCGGGGGGACAAGGGAGACCCAGTACTTC. Translating gives CASSSVGGTRETQYF.

The chain couples TRBV2 to TRBJ1-1; TRBD1 matches at 7 bases. CDR1 SNHLY and CDR2 FYNNEI come from the germline V gene. The J segment lost 7 bases and the V segment lost 7 bases, leaving 6 bases of the junction unmatched. This CDR3 spans 12 amino acids. The CDR3 reads CASKTGAGEAFF. The DNA of the CDR3 is TGTGCCAGCAAAACAGGGGCGGGTGAAGCTTTCTTT.

The rearrangement links TRBV20-1 to TRBJ2-7; tentatively, D is TRBD1 (6 bases). In germline, CDR1 is DFQATT, CDR2 SNEGSKA (reference sequence). V lost 0 bases and J 1 base, leaving 13 bases between the germline ends. The CDR3 consists of 15 residues. Here the CDR3 reads CSARDGGRGSYEQYF. The CDR3 coding sequence is TGCAGTGCTAGAGATGGGGGCAGGGGATCCTACGAGCAGTACTTC.

The chain couples TRBV7-6 to TRBJ2-1; D is possibly TRBD1 or TRBD2 (5 bases each). This CDR3 contains 14 residues. CDR1 is SGHVS, CDR2 FNYEAQ, per germline. V lost 1 base to trimming and J lost 8 bases, with 12 bases between them. CDR3 nucleotide sequence: TGTGCCAGCAGCTTAGAGCTTCGAGGGGATGAGCAGTTCTTC. This sequence encodes CASSLELRGDEQFF.

This clonotype was counted a few times. The V gene is TRBV6-5, the J gene TRBJ1-2; D is possibly TRBD1 (6 bases). With 9 bases removed from V and 4 bases from J, the gap between germline ends came to 18 bases. This CDR3 is built from 14 residues. Germline CDR1 is MNHEY and CDR2 is SVGAGI. CDR3 sequence: CASRGNGAPYGYTF. CDR3 DNA: TGTGCCAGTAGGGGGAACGGGGCCCCCTATGGCTACACCTTC.

The table lists this clonotype with a few counts. The chain uses TRBV6-1 and TRBJ1-1; D unclear. The V and J ends lost 3 bases and 5 bases respectively, with 7 bases between them. The germline V gene encodes CDR1 MNHNS and CDR2 SASEGT. The CDR3 contains 12 residues. The DNA for the CDR3 is TGTGCCAGCAGTGATGCGGTAACTGAAGCTTTCTTT. Protein product: CASSDAVTEAFF.

J is TRBJ2-7 and V is TRBV7-9; no definite D call. V was pared by 0 bases and J by 4 bases, with 13 bases between. Germline assignment: CDR1 SEHNR and CDR2 FQNEAQ (reference sequence). This CDR3 is built from 15 residues. Here the CDR3 DNA reads TGTGCCAGCAGCTTAGCCTCGGAGCGTGGATACGAGCAGTACTTC. Translating gives CASSLASERGYEQYF.

V is TRBV7-2 and J is TRBJ1-1; D might be TRBD1 (5 bases). There are 16 residues in the CDR3. Looked up from germline, CDR1 is SGHTA and CDR2 is FQGNSA. With 2 bases removed from V and 0 bases from J, the gap between germline ends came to 13 bases. DNA for the CDR3: TGTGCCAGCAGCTTATCGGCCTGGGGCATGAACACTGAAGCTTTCTTT. This codes for CASSLSAWGMNTEAFF.

The gene calls are TRBV7-8 and TRBJ1-2; D not certain. V was clipped by 4 bases and J by 5 bases, with 8 bases between them. CDR1 and CDR2 from the germline V gene are SGHVS and FQNEAQ. This CDR3 contains 12 residues. The CDR3 DNA is TGTGCCAGCAGCTCCAGATCGTATGGCTACACCTTC. Residues: CASSSRSYGYTF.